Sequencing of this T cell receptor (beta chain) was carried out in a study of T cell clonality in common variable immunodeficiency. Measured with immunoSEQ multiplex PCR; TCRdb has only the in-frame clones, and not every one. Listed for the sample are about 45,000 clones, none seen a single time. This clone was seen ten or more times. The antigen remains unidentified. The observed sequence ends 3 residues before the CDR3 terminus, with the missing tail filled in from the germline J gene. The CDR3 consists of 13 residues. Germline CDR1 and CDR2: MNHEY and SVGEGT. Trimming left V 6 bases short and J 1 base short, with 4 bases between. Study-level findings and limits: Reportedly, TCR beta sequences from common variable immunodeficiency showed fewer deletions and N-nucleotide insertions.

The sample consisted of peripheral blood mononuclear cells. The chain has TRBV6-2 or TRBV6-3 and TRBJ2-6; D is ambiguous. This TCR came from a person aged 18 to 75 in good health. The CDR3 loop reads CASSLSGANVLTF. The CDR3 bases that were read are TGTGCCAGCAGCTTATCTGGGGCCAACGTC.